This T cell receptor (beta chain) was captured in a study of shared T cell receptors in the human thymus. TCRdb's copy holds only in-frame clones and misses some; the assay was immunoSEQ multiplex PCR. The sample has hundreds of thousands of clones, approximately 89% seen once. CDR1 is MNHEY and CDR2 is SVGAGI in the germline V gene. CDR3 length: 15 residues. The ends lost 5 bases at V and 8 bases at J; junction bases unmatched: 9. The data were also submitted as part of a second study, on human thymus T cells. From that second work: Among unrelated individuals, related research reported thymic repertoires that overlapped highly.

The TCR comes from a boy less than two years old with a congenital heart defect. The specimen sequenced was thymocytes. The chain couples TRBV6-5 to TRBJ2-1; the match to TRBD2 covers 10 bases. CDR3 region: CASSTKREGLDEQFF. The CDR3 DNA follows: TGTGCCAGCAGTACAAAGCGGGAGGGCCTGGATGAGCAGTTCTTC.